These T cell receptor beta chains were read from a single sample in a study of T cell repertoires in cytomegalovirus infection. Their specific antigens are unknown. TCRdb independently ran MiXCR on the reads; one entry per CDR3 protein. The sample consists of about 920,000 distinct CDR3 sequences, 31% of them appearing once. The sequencing used cultured CD8+ T cells from PBMCs, collected from culture after CMV antigen stimulation. Receptor source: a human donor in good health (CMV status not recorded). Some clones in this sample may be carry-over from other donors' samples. Both conserved end residues are part of each CDR3. D genes are given only for firm matches. The size of a clone is reported for some rows only, either as once, few or many, or as a class for expanded clones.

J | V | D | size | CDR3 | DNA
TRBJ2-7 | TRBV7-6 | TRBD2 | . | CASSLAIGTGGSYEQYF | TGTGCCAGCAGCTTAGCGATCGGGACGGGGGGCTCCTACGAGCAGTACTTC
TRBJ2-2 | TRBV19 | TRBD1 | many | CASKGTGVGTGELFF | TGTGCCAGTAAAGGGACAGGGGTCGGCACCGGGGAGCTGTTTTTT
TRBJ2-7 | TRBV2 | TRBD2 | . | CASSGSRGGGLSYEQYF | TGTGCCAGCAGTGGCTCCCGAGGCGGGGGTTTATCCTACGAGCAGTACTTC
TRBJ1-2 | TRBV6-5 | . | few | CASSQNLLAYGYTF | TGTGCCAGCAGTCAGAATTTGTTAGCCTATGGCTACACCTTC
TRBJ2-5 | TRBV7-8 | . | . | CASSFLHGQETQYF | TGTGCCAGCAGCTTCTTACACGGACAAGAGACCCAGTACTTC
TRBJ2-1 | TRBV7-4 | . | . | CASSIDRSPSYNEQFF | TGTGCCAGCAGCATTGACAGGAGCCCTTCCTACAATGAGCAGTTCTTC
TRBJ2-3 | TRBV25-1 | TRBD1 | few | CASGTQGAPDTQYF | TGTGCCAGCGGAACACAGGGGGCACCAGATACGCAGTATTTT
TRBJ2-1 | TRBV11-2 | TRBD2 | many | CASRLAALSYNEQFF | TGTGCCAGCAGACTAGCGGCATTATCCTACAATGAGCAGTTCTTC
TRBJ1-5 | TRBV6-2/TRBV6-3 | . | . | CASSYSRAGQPQHF | TGTGCCAGCAGTTACTCCAGGGCGGGTCAGCCCCAGCATTTT
TRBJ1-1 | TRBV18 | . | few | CASSPPTRWGQDEAFF | TGTGCCAGCTCACCACCGACAAGGTGGGGGCAAGATGAAGCTTTCTTT
TRBJ2-5 | TRBV12-5 | TRBD1 | few | CASGLGFKRDRGTETQYF | TGTGCTAGTGGTTTGGGGTTTAAAAGGGACAGGGGAACAGAGACCCAGTACTTC
TRBJ2-5 | TRBV7-9 | TRBD1 | few | CASSLSGQDHQETQYF | TGTGCCAGCAGCTTATCTGGACAGGACCACCAAGAGACCCAGTACTTC
TRBJ1-4 | TRBV7-2 | TRBD1 | few | CASSLRADRGKLNEKLFF | TGTGCCAGCAGCTTAAGAGCCGACAGGGGAAAGCTCAATGAAAAACTGTTTTTT
TRBJ1-2 | TRBV7-9 | TRBD1 | few | CASSFENLLSGTGFRYGYTF | TGTGCCAGCAGCTTCGAAAATTTGTTATCCGGGACAGGGTTTCGGTATGGCTACACCTTC
TRBJ2-5 | TRBV5-6 | TRBD2 | . | CASSAGTSVPIGTQYF | TGTGCCAGCAGCGCCGGGACTAGCGTCCCGATAGGGACCCAGTACTTC
TRBJ2-7 | TRBV11-2 | TRBD1 | . | CASSLTPLGQVTYEQYF | TGTGCCAGCAGCTTAACCCCCCTGGGACAGGTCACCTACGAGCAGTACTTC
TRBJ1-5 | TRBV4-1 | . | . | CASSQDRGEGQPQHF | TGCGCCAGCAGCCAAGATCGTGGGGAGGGGCAGCCCCAGCATTTT
TRBJ2-3 | TRBV12-3/TRBV12-4 | . | many | CASSLYSTDTQYF | TGTGCCAGCAGCTTATATAGCACAGATACGCAGTATTTT
TRBJ1-1 | TRBV19 | . | few | CASSIDQGNTEAFF | TGTGCCAGTAGTATAGACCAGGGTAACACTGAAGCTTTCTTT
TRBJ1-1 | TRBV19 | . | few | CASSKGEGTEAFF | TGTGCCAGTAGTAAGGGAGAGGGCACTGAAGCTTTCTTT
TRBJ2-3 | TRBV5-6 | . | . | CASSPLTSPGIGTQYF | TGTGCCAGCAGCCCCCTCACTAGCCCTGGGATAGGTACGCAGTATTTT
TRBJ1-5 | TRBV5-5 | . | once | CASRPDVSNQPQHF | TGTGCCAGCAGACCGGACGTTAGCAATCAGCCCCAGCATTTT
TRBJ2-1 | TRBV27 | TRBD2 | . | CASRIAGGSTYNEQFF | TGTGCCAGCAGAATAGCGGGGGGATCCACCTACAATGAGCAGTTCTTC
TRBJ2-7 | TRBV12-3/TRBV12-4 | TRBD1 | few | CASSSTGEEGEQYF | TGTGCCAGCAGTTCGACAGGGGAAGAAGGCGAGCAGTACTTC
TRBJ1-2 | TRBV7-9 | . | many | CASSGDSSPGYGYTF | TGTGCCAGCAGCGGTGACAGCTCGCCGGGCTATGGCTACACCTTC
TRBJ2-1 | TRBV4-1 | . | few | CASSFRLSYNEQFF | TGCGCCAGCAGCTTTCGGCTATCCTACAATGAGCAGTTCTTC